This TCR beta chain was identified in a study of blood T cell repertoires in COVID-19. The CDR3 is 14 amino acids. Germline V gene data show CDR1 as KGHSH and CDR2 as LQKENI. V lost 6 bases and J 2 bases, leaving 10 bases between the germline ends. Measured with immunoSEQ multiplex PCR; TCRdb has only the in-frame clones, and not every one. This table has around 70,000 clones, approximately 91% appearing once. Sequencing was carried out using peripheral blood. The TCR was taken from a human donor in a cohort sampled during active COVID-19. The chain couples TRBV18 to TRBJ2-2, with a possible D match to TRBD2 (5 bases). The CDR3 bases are TGTGCCAGCTCCTACAGCGGAAACACCGGGGAGCTGTTTTTT. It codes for CASSYSGNTGELFF.